These 28 T cell receptor beta chains originate from one sample sequenced in a study of blood T cell repertoires in COVID-19 (TCRdb year 2020). Library preparation was by the immunoSEQ multiplex PCR assay. TCRdb took over this immuneACCESS table, retaining in-frame rearrangements with V and J assigned. Such tables are incomplete; in checked studies, under half of the missing clones stem from an unresolved V gene, and the remainder is unexplained. The sample table shows just over 300,000 clones, and about nine tenths are seen once. Roughly 2% of the sample rests with the top ten. Sequencing was done on a sample of peripheral blood. The receptors derive from a man between 18 and 35 years old with active or convalescent COVID-19.

The table lists this clone with a count of one. The rearrangement links TRBV7-8 to TRBJ2-7; 13 bases align to TRBD2. The ends lost 5 bases at V and 4 bases at J; junction bases unmatched: 5. CDR3 size: 15 residues. CDR1 is SGHVS, CDR2 FQNEAQ, per germline. The CDR3 DNA follows: TGTGCCAGCAGCCGAGGGACTAGCGGGAAGTACGAGCAGTACTTC. This gives the protein CASSRGTSGKYEQYF. The full variable domain, completed using reference TRBV7-8 and TRBJ2-7, is GAGVSQSPRYKVAKRGQDVALRCDPISGHVSLFWYQQALGQGPEFLTYFQNEAQLDKSGLPSDRFFAERPEGSVSTLKIQRTQQEDSAVYLCASSRGTSGKYEQYFGPGTRLTVT.

V usage is TRBV28 and J usage is TRBJ2-7; 7 nucleotides line up with TRBD1. The CDR3 is made up of 15 amino acids. Trimming took 4 bases from V and 2 from J; bases not matched to a gene: 8. Germline V gene lookup returns CDR1 MDHEN and CDR2 SYDVKM. CDR3 residues: CASSSPDRTPYEQYF. The CDR3 nucleotides are TGTGCCAGCAGTTCACCGGACAGGACCCCCTACGAGCAGTACTTC.

The rearrangement joins TRBV18 to TRBJ2-1, with TRBD2 identical over 9 bases. CDR3 length equals 14 residues. With V trimmed by 8 bases and J by 5 bases, 7 bases remained unmatched. The germline V gene has CDR1 KGHSH and CDR2 LQKENI. The CDR3 loop is CASRGLALNNEQFF. The CDR3 DNA reads TGTGCCAGCAGGGGACTAGCACTGAACAATGAGCAGTTCTTC.

The chain combines TRBV5-6 with TRBJ2-5, with unresolved D. The CDR3 length is 13 residues. Germline CDR1 is SGHDT and CDR2 is YYEEEE. The V and J ends lost 0 bases and 4 bases respectively, with 7 bases between them. CDR3 region: CASSLVARETQYF. CDR3 DNA sequence: TGTGCCAGCAGCTTGGTTGCGAGAGAGACCCAGTACTTC.

This chain joins TRBV4-1 and TRBJ1-2; 9 nucleotides agree with TRBD1. This CDR3 contains 18 residues. Trimming cost V 0 bases and J 3 bases; bases outside gene matches: 11. Germline CDR1 and CDR2: MGHRA and YSYEKL. The CDR3 protein is CASSQDWGQGEVDYGYTF. The CDR3 nucleotides read TGCGCCAGCAGCCAAGATTGGGGACAGGGAGAAGTAGACTATGGCTACACCTTC.

The chain is built from TRBV19 and TRBJ1-4; D might be TRBD1 (6 bases). The germline V gene encodes CDR1 LNHDA and CDR2 SQIVND (reference sequence). Trimming left V 7 bases short and J 8 bases short, with 14 bases between. This CDR3 has 13 residues. DNA for the CDR3: TGTGCCAGTATCCAGGCGGGGGCGGAAAAACTGTTTTTT. This translates into CASIQAGAEKLFF.

The CDR3 sequence: CATSRGPGLATGELFF. The CDR3 region has the DNA TGTGCCACCAGCAGAGGCCCAGGGTTGGCCACCGGGGAGCTGTTTTTT. The V and J genes are TRBV15 and TRBJ2-2; D may be TRBD1 (5 bases). The germline gives CDR1 LNHNV, CDR2 YYDKDF (reference sequence). The CDR3 consists of 16 residues. V lost 1 base, J lost 4 bases, and 13 bases lay in between.

The genes are TRBV7-9 and TRBJ2-7; the D gene is possibly TRBD2 (5 bases). Germline V gene data show CDR1 as SEHNR and CDR2 as FQNEAQ (reference sequence). Trimming pared 5 bases from V and 6 bases from J, leaving 14 bases between. CDR3 length: 13 residues. The DNA of the CDR3 is TGTGCCAGCAGCCCGGACTTTCGCTCCGAGCAGTACTTC. This sequence encodes CASSPDFRSEQYF.

This chain joins TRBV7-2 and TRBJ2-3, with D possibly matching TRBD2 (5 bases). Trimming left V 3 bases short and J 0 bases short, with 13 bases between. This CDR3 contains 16 residues. Germline CDR1 reads SGHTA; CDR2 reads FQGNSA. This chain's CDR3 is CASSFRTRTSTDTQYF. For the CDR3, the DNA is TGTGCCAGCAGCTTCCGGACTCGAACTAGCACAGATACGCAGTATTTT.

This chain uses TRBV5-4 with TRBJ1-1, with 10 bases aligning to TRBD1. This CDR3 is 20 amino acids long. Germline CDR1 is SGHNT and CDR2 is YYREEE (reference sequence). The J segment lost 0 bases and the V segment lost 4 bases, leaving 18 bases of the junction unmatched. The CDR3 bases are TGTGCCAGCAGCCACCACCCAAACATGAGGGGACAGGGGCTGAACACTGAAGCTTTCTTT. Translated, it gives CASSHHPNMRGQGLNTEAFF.

CDR3 DNA sequence: TGTGCCAGCAGCTACTGGACAGTCTTAGCTAACTATGGCTACACCTTC. It codes for CASSYWTVLANYGYTF. The chain joins TRBV5-8 to TRBJ1-2; possible D gene TRBD1, 6 bases. Trimming pared 3 bases from V and 0 bases from J, leaving 15 bases between. The CDR3 has 16 residues. The germline gives CDR1 SGHTS, CDR2 YDEGEE.

The CDR3 loop is CASSPQGDQYF. CDR3 nucleotides: TGTGCCAGCAGTCCACAGGGGGATCAGTACTTC. The V and J genes are TRBV6-2 or TRBV6-3 and TRBJ2-7, with 8 bases matching TRBD1. CDR1 and CDR2 (germline): MNHEY, SVGEGT. The CDR3 loop spans 11 amino acids. The J segment lost 10 bases and the V segment lost 5 bases, leaving 4 bases of the junction unmatched.

V is TRBV7-2 and J is TRBJ2-7, with 9 bases matching TRBD1. Per the germline V gene, CDR1 is SGHTA and CDR2 is FQGNSA. The CDR3 is made up of 14 amino acids. Unmatched junction bases numbered 5, after V lost 2 bases and J lost 6 bases. CDR3 loop: CASSLFRDRVEQYF. The CDR3 bases are TGTGCCAGCAGCTTATTCCGGGACAGGGTCGAGCAGTACTTC.

The chain joins TRBV5-1 to TRBJ2-1; 10 nucleotides align to TRBD2. CDR1 is SGHRS and CDR2 is YFSETQ in the germline V gene. The CDR3 length is 13 residues. J lost 7 bases, V lost 5 bases, and 3 bases had no gene match. CDR3 in DNA: TGCGCCAGCAGTTCTAGCGGGAGAAATGAGCAGTTCTTC. It is translated as CASSSSGRNEQFF.

The gene calls are TRBV27 and TRBJ2-1, with 8 bases matching TRBD2. This CDR3 is 16 amino acids long. The germline V gene encodes CDR1 MNHEY and CDR2 SMNVEV (reference sequence). Trimming cost V 0 bases and J 8 bases; bases outside gene matches: 9. CDR3 nucleotides: TGTGCCAGCAGTTTATCGGCGGGGGGCCCCGCCGATGAGCAGTTCTTC. Protein: CASSLSAGGPADEQFF.

A note on this clone: The same CDR3 can be traced to other DNA sequences in this sample. The V call is TRBV10-1, the J call TRBJ2-1; the match to TRBD2 covers 10 bases. Germline V lookup: CDR1 WNHNN, CDR2 SYGVQD (reference sequence). Trimming cost V 4 bases and J 5 bases; bases outside gene matches: 2. The CDR3 covers 14 residues. CDR3 loop: CASSVAGGNNEQFF. The CDR3 DNA is TGCGCCAGCAGTGTAGCGGGGGGTAACAATGAGCAGTTCTTC.

The chain combines TRBV4-3 with TRBJ2-2; D perhaps matches TRBD1 (6 bases). The CDR3 contains 14 residues. Germline CDR1 and CDR2: LGHNA and YSLEER. V dropped 6 bases and J dropped 2 bases, with 10 bases sitting between them. The CDR3 reads CASREQGNTGELFF. The DNA of the CDR3 is TGCGCCAGCAGGGAACAGGGAAACACCGGGGAGCTGTTTTTT.

In the case of this clone: Distinct nucleotide sequences in the sample also encode this CDR3. The chain combines TRBV5-1 with TRBJ2-1; TRBD1 is a possible D gene (6 bases). Trimming pared 0 bases from V and 4 bases from J, leaving 8 bases between. CDR3 length equals 14 residues. Germline CDR1 SGHRS, CDR2 YFSETQ. In DNA, the CDR3 is TGCGCCAGCAGCTTGGGTGACAGGTACAATGAGCAGTTCTTC. It yields the protein CASSLGDRYNEQFF.

The rearrangement links TRBV29-1 to TRBJ1-4; 7 nucleotides match TRBD1. Germline V gene sequence: CDR1 SQVTM, CDR2 ANQGSEA. The CDR3 consists of 14 residues. Trimming removed 4 bases from V and 4 bases from J; junction bases left unmatched: 6. In nucleotides, the CDR3 is TGCAGCGTTGGGGCCGGGACAGTTAATGAAAAACTGTTTTTT. It translates to CSVGAGTVNEKLFF.

This chain uses TRBV9 with TRBJ2-1, with D perhaps TRBD2 (6 bases). Trimming stripped 0 bases from V and 5 bases from J, with 12 bases between. The CDR3 sequence is 15 residues long. In germline, CDR1 is SGDLS, CDR2 YYNGEE. This CDR3 is CASSVGVGGNNEQFF. The DNA for the CDR3 is TGTGCCAGCAGCGTAGGGGTCGGGGGTAACAATGAGCAGTTCTTC.

This chain uses TRBV19 with TRBJ2-7; 9 bases are shared with TRBD2. J was trimmed by 3 bases and V by 5 bases; bases with no gene match: 8. The V gene's germline CDR1 is LNHDA and CDR2 SQIVND (reference sequence). The CDR3 totals 15 residues. This chain's CDR3 is CASSVLAGDIYEQYF. Written as DNA, the CDR3 is TGTGCCAGTAGTGTATTAGCGGGAGACATCTACGAGCAGTACTTC.

This clone was counted once. The CDR3 loop reads CASSQVYGEEAFF. DNA for the CDR3: TGCGCCAGCAGCCAAGTCTACGGGGAAGAAGCTTTCTTT. The chain uses TRBV4-1 and TRBJ1-1; D unclear. Deletions cut 1 base from V and 8 bases from J, with 11 bases between. The CDR3 totals 13 residues. In germline, CDR1 is MGHRA, CDR2 YSYEKL.

J is TRBJ2-1 and V is TRBV7-9; D remains ambiguous. Germline-derived CDR1 and CDR2 are SEHNR and FQNEAQ (reference sequence). The CDR3 is 15 amino acids. Trimming pared 4 bases from V and 5 bases from J, leaving 15 bases between. The CDR3 is CASSSTLSPNNEQFF. The CDR3 region has the DNA TGTGCCAGCAGCTCAACTCTTAGCCCAAACAATGAGCAGTTCTTC.

V gene TRBV6-5 combines with J gene TRBJ1-2; D is undetermined. V was shortened by 6 bases and J by 0 bases, with 8 bases between the two germline ends. The germline CDR1 and CDR2 sequences are MNHEY and SVGAGI. The CDR3 spans 13 residues. In DNA, the CDR3 is TGTGCCAGCAGCCCGCAGACTAACTATGGCTACACCTTC. Amino acids: CASSPQTNYGYTF.

This clone has only a few counts. The chain is built from TRBV28 and TRBJ1-2; 12 bases are a match to TRBD1. J lost 4 bases, V lost 6 bases, and 6 bases had no gene match. Germline assignment: CDR1 MDHEN and CDR2 SYDVKM. CDR3 size: 15 residues. CDR3 bases: TGTGCCAGCAGATCCCGGGACAGGGGGCTCTATGGCTACACCTTC. It codes for CASRSRDRGLYGYTF.

The chain carries TRBV15 and TRBJ2-7; 12 bases map to TRBD2. Germline CDR1 is LNHNV and CDR2 is YYDKDF (reference sequence). J lost 2 bases, V lost 4 bases, and 3 bases had no gene match. The CDR3 sequence is 15 residues long. The DNA of the CDR3 is TGTGCCACCAGCAAAGGACTAGCGGGAACCTACGAGCAGTACTTC. Its translation: CATSKGLAGTYEQYF.

This rearrangement joins TRBV9 to TRBJ1-1; 8 bases map to TRBD1. V shed 3 bases, J shed 4 bases, and the junction held 2 bases outside the gene matches. The germline V gene has CDR1 SGDLS and CDR2 YYNGEE. The CDR3 spans 13 residues. CDR3 loop: CASSAGGGTEAFF. The CDR3 coding sequence is TGTGCCAGCAGCGCAGGGGGCGGCACTGAAGCTTTCTTT. Based on the CDR3 plus reference TRBV9 and TRBJ1-1, the full variable domain is DSGVTQTPKHLITATGQRVTLRCSPRSGDLSVYWYQQSLDQGLQFLIQYYNGEERAKGNILERFSAQQFPDLHSELNLSSLELGDSALYFCASSAGGGTEAFFGQGTRLTVV.

The V call is TRBV5-6, the J call TRBJ2-7; 7 bases map to TRBD1. The V gene end was trimmed by 10 bases and the J gene end by 4 bases; junction bases not matched to a gene: 14. The germline V gene has CDR1 SGHDT and CDR2 YYEEEE. The CDR3 extends over 14 amino acids. The CDR3 loop is CASALRGRSYEQYF. The CDR3 DNA reads TGTGCCTCCGCCTTGAGGGGGCGTTCTTACGAGCAGTACTTC.